Listed below are T cell receptor beta chains from one sample, sequenced in a study of T cell responses to AZD1222 COVID-19 vaccine. The data were produced by immunoSEQ multiplex PCR, yet TCRdb's version contains in-frame clones alone and is incomplete. Here the sample spans some 62,000 clones, roughly three quarters being singletons. The sequencing used peripheral blood, collected on day 0 of AZD1222 vaccination. The source is an adult in good health. The CDR3 runs from the conserved cysteine through the conserved F or W. The order of the fields is V gene, CDR3 protein.

>TRBV29-1
CSARRGEQETQYF
>TRBV7-8
CASSSLSQGSPLHF
>TRBV7-2
CASSLVAGQGVKLFF
>TRBV30
CAWSATQGYLLNYGYTF
>TRBV7-2
CASSFSASGTGELFF
>TRBV7-6
CASSLQGVSSGANVLTF
>TRBV6-5
CASSRRDSSYEQYF
>TRBV9
CASSVRDPRRETQYF
>TRBV7-6
CASSSGTGAAGNTIYF
>TRBV7-9
CASSTSDWGQGKSYEQYF
>TRBV5-6
CTSSLGTGSTDTQYF
>TRBV5-5
CASSFGGNTEAFF
>TRBV18
CASSGKIVGQSEKLFF
>TRBV6-5
CASTPGSLAKNIQYF
>TRBV5-8
CASKDRVLHEQYF
>TRBV15
CATSPEAQNYNEQFF
>TRBV28
CASSRTPGQGFGEQFF
>TRBV2
CASRGDRGELFF
>TRBV19
CASSGRSSGNTIYF
>TRBV12-3/TRBV12-4
CASSFGRGEQYF
>TRBV10-3
CAAGGSTDTQYF
>TRBV7-2
CASSWLGGGNEQFF
>TRBV5-1
CASSLETPGVLNEQFF
>TRBV5-5
CASSLGGTGNTIYF
>TRBV7-2
CASSLDRGYSPLHF
>TRBV3-1/TRBV3-2
CASSDERGLAEAFF
>TRBV12-3/TRBV12-4
CASSFGPNYGYTF
>TRBV30
CAWSVQGKLFF
>TRBV4-3
CASSPRVLGSQETQYF
>TRBV7-2
CASSLWGTNTGELFF
>TRBV7-8
CASSPSRTANGYTF
>TRBV9
CASSVALGQGYGANVLTF
>TRBV24-1
CATSDRGAYNEQFF
>TRBV29-1
CSVVSGAYEQYF
>TRBV3-1/TRBV3-2
CASSRDRVAGANVLTF
>TRBV29-1
CSVVRRAALVETQYF
>TRBV7-3
CASSSDRGSTEAFF
>TRBV10-3
CAISESSKQYF
>TRBV6-6
CASSLAGQGQETQYF
>TRBV28
CASSPGTYTEAFF
>TRBV6-2/TRBV6-3
CASSSRPGFIDNEQFF
>TRBV4-1
CASSHPNRDRDEKLFF